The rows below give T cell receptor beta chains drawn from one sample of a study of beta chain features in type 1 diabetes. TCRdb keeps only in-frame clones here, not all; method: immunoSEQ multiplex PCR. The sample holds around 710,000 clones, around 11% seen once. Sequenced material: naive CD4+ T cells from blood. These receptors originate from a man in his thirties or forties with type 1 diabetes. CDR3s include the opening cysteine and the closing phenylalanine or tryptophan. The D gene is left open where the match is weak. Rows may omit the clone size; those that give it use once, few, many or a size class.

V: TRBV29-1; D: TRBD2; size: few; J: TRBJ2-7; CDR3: CSVLGLAGEYEQYF; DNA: TGCAGCGTGCTCGGACTAGCGGGGGAATACGAGCAGTACTTC
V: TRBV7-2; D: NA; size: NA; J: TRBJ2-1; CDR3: CASSLASRGTLYNEQFF; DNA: TGTGCCAGCAGCTTAGCTAGCAGGGGAACACTTTACAATGAGCAGTTCTTC
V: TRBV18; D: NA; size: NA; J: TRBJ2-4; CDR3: CASSPRGPRSIQYF; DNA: TGTGCCAGCTCACCCCGTGGCCCCCGAAGCATTCAGTACTTC
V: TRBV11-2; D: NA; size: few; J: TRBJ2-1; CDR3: CASSLFRSGSGYNEQFF; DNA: TGTGCCAGCAGCTTATTTCGGTCGGGTAGCGGCTACAATGAGCAGTTCTTC
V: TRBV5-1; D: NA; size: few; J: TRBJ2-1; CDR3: CASSPSTSSYNEQFF; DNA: TGCGCCAGCAGCCCAAGTACGAGCTCCTACAATGAGCAGTTCTTC
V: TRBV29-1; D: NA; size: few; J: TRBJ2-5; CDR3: CSVAYQETQYF; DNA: TGCAGCGTTGCGTACCAAGAGACCCAGTACTTC
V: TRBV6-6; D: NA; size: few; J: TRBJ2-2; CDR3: CASYGVMAGELFF; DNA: TGTGCCAGCTACGGAGTGATGGCCGGGGAGCTGTTTTTT
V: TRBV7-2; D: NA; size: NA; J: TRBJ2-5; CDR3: CASSQGLAVETQYF; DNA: TGTGCCAGCAGCCAGGGGTTAGCGGTAGAGACCCAGTACTTC
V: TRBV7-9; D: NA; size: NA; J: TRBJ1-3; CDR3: CASSPGVGNTIYF; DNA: TGTGCCAGCAGCCCAGGGGTTGGAAACACCATATATTTT
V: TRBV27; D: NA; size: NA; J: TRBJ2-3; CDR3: CASSPRGGGTSTDTQYF; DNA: TGTGCCAGCAGTCCTCGGGGAGGGGGCACCAGCACAGATACGCAGTATTTT
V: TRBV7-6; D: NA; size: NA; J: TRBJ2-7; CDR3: CASSTRPDSAAEQYF; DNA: TGTGCCAGCAGCACCCGACCCGACTCCGCCGCCGAGCAGTACTTC
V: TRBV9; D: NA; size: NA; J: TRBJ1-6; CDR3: CASSVAAGASPLHF; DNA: TGTGCCAGCAGCGTAGCGGCAGGGGCTTCACCCCTCCACTTT
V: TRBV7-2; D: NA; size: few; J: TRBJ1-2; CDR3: CASSQANYGYTF; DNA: TGTGCCAGCAGTCAGGCTAACTATGGCTACACCTTC
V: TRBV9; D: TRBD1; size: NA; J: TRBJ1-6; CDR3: CASSARTGGNSPLHF; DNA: TGTGCCAGCAGCGCCCGGACAGGGGGGAATTCACCCCTCCACTTT
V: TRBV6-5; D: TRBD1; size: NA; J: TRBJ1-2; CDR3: CASSPDRGNSGYTF; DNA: TGTGCCAGCAGCCCGGACAGGGGAAATTCTGGCTACACCTTC
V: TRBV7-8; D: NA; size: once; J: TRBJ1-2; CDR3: CASSTRDSHRDYGYTF; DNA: TGTGCCAGCAGCACGCGGGACTCCCACCGGGACTATGGCTACACCTTC
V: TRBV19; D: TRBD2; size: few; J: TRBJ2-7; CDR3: CASSISTSGSYEQYF; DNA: TGTGCCAGTAGTATCAGTACTAGCGGGAGCTACGAGCAGTACTTC
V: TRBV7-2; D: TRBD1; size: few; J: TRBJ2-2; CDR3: CASSLGQTNTGELFF; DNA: TGTGCCAGCAGCCTGGGACAGACGAACACCGGGGAGCTGTTTTTT